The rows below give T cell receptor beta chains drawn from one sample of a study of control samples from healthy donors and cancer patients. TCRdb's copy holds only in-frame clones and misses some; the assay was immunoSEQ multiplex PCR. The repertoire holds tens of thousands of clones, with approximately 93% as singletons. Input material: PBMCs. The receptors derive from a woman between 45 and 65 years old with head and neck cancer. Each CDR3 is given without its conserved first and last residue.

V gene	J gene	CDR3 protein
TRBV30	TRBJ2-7	AWTNSGRAPYEQY
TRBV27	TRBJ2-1	ASSLFGGLYNEQF
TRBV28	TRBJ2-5	ASSRGGEETQY
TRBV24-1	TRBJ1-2	ATSAFGNYGYT
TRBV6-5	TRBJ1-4	ASRRTGFEKLF
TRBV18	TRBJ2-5	ASSPLTSGGSETQY
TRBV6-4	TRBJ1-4	ASTYGLGGTESEKLF
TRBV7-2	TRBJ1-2	ASSLAGAYYGYT
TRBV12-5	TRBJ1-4	ASGWDSLALGNEKLF
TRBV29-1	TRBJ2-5	SVEQDRGLETQY
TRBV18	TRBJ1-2	ASSPGQGYSYGYT
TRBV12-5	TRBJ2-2	ASGLQTRVTANTGELF
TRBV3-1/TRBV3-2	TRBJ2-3	ASSGEREHADTQY
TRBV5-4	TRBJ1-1	ASSLATWGDTEAF
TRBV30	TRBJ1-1	AWKRGQNTEAF
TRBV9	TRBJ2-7	ASSPPDDHEQY
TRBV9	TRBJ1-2	ASSVEGWAITQNYGYT
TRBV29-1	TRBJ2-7	SVEDGTAGGYEQY